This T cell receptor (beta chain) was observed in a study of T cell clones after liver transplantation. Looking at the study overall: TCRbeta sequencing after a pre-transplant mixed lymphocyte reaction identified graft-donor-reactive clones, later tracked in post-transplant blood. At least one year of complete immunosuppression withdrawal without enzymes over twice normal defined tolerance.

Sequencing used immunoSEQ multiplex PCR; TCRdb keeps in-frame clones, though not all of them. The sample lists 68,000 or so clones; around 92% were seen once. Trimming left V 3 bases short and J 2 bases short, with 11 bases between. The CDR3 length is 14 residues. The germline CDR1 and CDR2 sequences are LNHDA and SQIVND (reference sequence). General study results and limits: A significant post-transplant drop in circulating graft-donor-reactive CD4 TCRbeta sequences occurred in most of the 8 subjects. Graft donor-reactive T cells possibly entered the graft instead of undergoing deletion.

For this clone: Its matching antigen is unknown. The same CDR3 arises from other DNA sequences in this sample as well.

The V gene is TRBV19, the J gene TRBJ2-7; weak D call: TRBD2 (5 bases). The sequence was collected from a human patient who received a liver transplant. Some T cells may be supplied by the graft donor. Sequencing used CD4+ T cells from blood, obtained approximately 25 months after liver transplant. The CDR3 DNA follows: TGTGCCAGTAGTATCGGAGCGGATGCCTACGAGCAGTACTTC. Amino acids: CASSIGADAYEQYF.